This T cell receptor beta chain is from a study of blood T cell repertoires in COVID-19. This CDR3 comprises 14 residues. J was trimmed by 7 bases and V by 3 bases; bases with no gene match: 5. Germline-derived CDR1 and CDR2 are SGHRS and YFSETQ. Here immunoSEQ multiplex PCR was the method, and the copy in TCRdb shows in-frame clones only, minus some. This table has 380,000 or so clones, approximately 86% appearing once. What was sequenced was peripheral blood. This TCR derives from a woman in her fifties or sixties with COVID-19, enrolled during active disease. The rearrangement joins TRBV5-1 to TRBJ2-7; 12 bases are shared with TRBD1. CDR3 region: CASSWGQGAREQYF. The CDR3 DNA follows: TGCGCCAGCAGCTGGGGACAGGGGGCGAGGGAGCAGTACTTC.